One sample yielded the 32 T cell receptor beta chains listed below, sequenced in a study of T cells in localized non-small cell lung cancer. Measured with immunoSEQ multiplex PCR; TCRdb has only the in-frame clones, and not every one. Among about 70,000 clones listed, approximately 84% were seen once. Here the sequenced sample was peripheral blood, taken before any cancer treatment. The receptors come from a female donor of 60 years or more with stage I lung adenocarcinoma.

The CDR3 loop reads CASSLPPPRANVLTF. The CDR3 DNA is TGTGCCAGCAGTTTACCTCCCCCCCGGGCCAACGTCCTGACTTTC. This chain connects TRBV28 to TRBJ2-6; D gene uncertain. Germline V CDR1 and CDR2: MDHEN, SYDVKM. Trimming removed 2 bases at V and 5 bases at J, with 10 bases between. The CDR3 sequence is 15 residues long.

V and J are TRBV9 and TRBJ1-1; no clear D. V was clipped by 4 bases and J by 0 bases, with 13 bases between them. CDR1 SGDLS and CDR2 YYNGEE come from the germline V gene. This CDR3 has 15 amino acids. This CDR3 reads CASSPRGLMNTEAFF. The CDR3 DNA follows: TGTGCCAGCAGCCCGCGTGGGTTAATGAACACTGAAGCTTTCTTT.

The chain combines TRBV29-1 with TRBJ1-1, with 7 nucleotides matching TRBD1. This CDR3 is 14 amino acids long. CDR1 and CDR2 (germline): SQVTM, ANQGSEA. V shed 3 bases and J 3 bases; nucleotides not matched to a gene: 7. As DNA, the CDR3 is TGCAGCGTTGAGGCAGGGGGATACGACACTGAAGCTTTCTTT. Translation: CSVEAGGYDTEAFF.

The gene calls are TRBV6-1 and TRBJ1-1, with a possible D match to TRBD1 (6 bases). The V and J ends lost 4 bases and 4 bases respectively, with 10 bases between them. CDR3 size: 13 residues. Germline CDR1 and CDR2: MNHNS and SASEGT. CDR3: CASSGPGATEAFF. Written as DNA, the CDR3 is TGTGCCAGCAGTGGACCAGGGGCCACTGAAGCTTTCTTT.

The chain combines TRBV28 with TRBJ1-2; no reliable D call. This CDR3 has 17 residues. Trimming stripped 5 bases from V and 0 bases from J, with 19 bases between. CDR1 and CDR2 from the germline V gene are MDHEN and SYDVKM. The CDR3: CASSGIGRSPANYGYTF. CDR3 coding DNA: TGTGCCAGCAGTGGAATAGGACGGAGCCCAGCTAACTATGGCTACACCTTC.

The CDR3 protein is CASRQLAGVSYNEQFF. The CDR3 DNA follows: TGTGCCAGCCGACAACTAGCGGGAGTTTCCTACAATGAGCAGTTCTTC. V and J are TRBV28 and TRBJ2-1, with 11 bases matching TRBD2. Germline assignment: CDR1 MDHEN and CDR2 SYDVKM. The CDR3 is made up of 16 amino acids. Trimming cost V 8 bases and J 1 base; bases outside gene matches: 7.

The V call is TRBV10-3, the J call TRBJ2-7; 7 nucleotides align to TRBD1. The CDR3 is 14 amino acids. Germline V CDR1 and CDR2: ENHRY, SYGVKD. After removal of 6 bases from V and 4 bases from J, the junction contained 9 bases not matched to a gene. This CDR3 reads CAIRDDRVRYEQYF. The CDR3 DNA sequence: TGTGCCATCAGGGATGACAGGGTCCGTTACGAGCAGTACTTC.

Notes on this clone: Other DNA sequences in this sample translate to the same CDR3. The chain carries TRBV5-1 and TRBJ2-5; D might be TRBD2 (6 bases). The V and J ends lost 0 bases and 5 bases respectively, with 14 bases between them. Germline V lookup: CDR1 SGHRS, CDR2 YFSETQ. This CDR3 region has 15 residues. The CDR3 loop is CASSLVGGKGETQYF. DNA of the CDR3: TGCGCCAGCAGCTTGGTTGGGGGGAAAGGGGAGACCCAGTACTTC.

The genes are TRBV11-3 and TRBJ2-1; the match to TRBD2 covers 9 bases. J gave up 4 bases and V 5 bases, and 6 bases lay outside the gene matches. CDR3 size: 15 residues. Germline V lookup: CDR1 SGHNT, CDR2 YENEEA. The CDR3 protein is CASSPLAGGYNEQFF. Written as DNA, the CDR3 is TGTGCCAGCAGCCCGCTTGCGGGGGGGTACAATGAGCAGTTCTTC.

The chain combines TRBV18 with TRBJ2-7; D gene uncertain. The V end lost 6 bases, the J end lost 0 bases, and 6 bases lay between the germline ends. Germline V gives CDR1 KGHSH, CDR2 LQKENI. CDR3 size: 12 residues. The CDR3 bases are TGTGCCAGCTCCTCTAGCTCCTACGAGCAGTACTTC. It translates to CASSSSSYEQYF. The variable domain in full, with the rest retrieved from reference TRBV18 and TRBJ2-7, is NAGVMQNPRHLVRRRGQEARLRCSPMKGHSHVYWYRQLPEEGLKFMVYLQKENIIDESGMPKERFSAEFPKEGPSILRIQQVVRGDSAAYFCASSSSSYEQYFGPGTRLTVT.

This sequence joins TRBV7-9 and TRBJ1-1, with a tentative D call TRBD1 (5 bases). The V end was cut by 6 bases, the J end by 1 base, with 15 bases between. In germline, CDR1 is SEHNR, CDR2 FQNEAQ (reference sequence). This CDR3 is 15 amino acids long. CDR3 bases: TGTGCCAGCAGGTTTGCGGGACTCCCGAACACTGAAGCTTTCTTT. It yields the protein CASRFAGLPNTEAFF.

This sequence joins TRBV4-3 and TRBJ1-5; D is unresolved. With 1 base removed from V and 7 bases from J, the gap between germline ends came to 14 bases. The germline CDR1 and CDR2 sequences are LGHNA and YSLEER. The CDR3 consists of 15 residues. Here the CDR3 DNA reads TGCGCCAGCAGCCAAGTTCTGGGAAAAGGGCAGCCCCAGCATTTT. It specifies CASSQVLGKGQPQHF.

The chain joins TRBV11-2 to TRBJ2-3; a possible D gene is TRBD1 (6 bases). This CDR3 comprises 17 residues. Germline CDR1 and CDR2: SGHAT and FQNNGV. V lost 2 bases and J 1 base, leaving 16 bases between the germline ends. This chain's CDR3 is CASSLRDTDRGTDTQYF. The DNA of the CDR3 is TGTGCCAGCAGCTTAAGGGACACGGATCGGGGCACAGATACGCAGTATTTT.

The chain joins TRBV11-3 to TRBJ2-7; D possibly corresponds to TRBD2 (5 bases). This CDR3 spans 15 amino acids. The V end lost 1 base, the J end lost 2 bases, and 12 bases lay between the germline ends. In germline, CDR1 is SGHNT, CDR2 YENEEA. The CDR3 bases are TGTGCCAGCAGCTTAGCTGCGGACTCCACCTACGAGCAGTACTTC. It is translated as CASSLAADSTYEQYF.

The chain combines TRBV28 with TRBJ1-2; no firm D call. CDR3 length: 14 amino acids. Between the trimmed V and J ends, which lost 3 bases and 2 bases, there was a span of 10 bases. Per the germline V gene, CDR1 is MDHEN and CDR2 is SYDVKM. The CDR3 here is CASSFRAANYGYTF. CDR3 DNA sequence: TGTGCCAGCAGTTTTCGGGCAGCGAACTATGGCTACACCTTC.

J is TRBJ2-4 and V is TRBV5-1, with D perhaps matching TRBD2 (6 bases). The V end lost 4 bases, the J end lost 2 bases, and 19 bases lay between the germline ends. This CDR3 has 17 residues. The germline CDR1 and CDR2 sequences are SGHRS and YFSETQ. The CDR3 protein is CASSLPEAGWTKNIQYF. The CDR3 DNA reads TGCGCCAGCAGCCTCCCCGAGGCGGGATGGACCAAAAACATTCAGTACTTC.

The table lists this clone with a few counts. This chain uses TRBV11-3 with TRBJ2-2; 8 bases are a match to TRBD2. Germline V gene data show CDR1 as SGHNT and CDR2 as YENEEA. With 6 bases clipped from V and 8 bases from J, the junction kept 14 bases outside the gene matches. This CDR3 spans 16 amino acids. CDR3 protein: CASSAAGGRGMGELFF. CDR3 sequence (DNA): TGTGCCAGCAGTGCTGCGGGGGGCCGCGGTATGGGGGAGCTGTTTTTT.

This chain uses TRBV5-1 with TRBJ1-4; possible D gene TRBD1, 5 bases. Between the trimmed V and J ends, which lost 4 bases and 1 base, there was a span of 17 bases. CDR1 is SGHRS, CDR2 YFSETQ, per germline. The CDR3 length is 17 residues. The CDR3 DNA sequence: TGCGCCAGCAGCCTAGAAGATTATAGGGGAACTAATGAAAAACTGTTTTTT. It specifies CASSLEDYRGTNEKLFF.

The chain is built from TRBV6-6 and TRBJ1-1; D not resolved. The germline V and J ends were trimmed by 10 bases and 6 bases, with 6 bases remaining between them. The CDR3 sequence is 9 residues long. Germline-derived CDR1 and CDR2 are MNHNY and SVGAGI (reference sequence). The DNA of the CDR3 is TGTGCCACCGGGGCTGAAGCTTTCTTT. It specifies CATGAEAFF.

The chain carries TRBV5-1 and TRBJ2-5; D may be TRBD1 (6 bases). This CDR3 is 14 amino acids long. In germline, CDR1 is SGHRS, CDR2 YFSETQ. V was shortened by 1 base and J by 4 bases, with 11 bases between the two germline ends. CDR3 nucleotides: TGCGCCAGCAGCTTGCAGGGGATAGGAGAGACCCAGTACTTC. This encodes CASSLQGIGETQYF.

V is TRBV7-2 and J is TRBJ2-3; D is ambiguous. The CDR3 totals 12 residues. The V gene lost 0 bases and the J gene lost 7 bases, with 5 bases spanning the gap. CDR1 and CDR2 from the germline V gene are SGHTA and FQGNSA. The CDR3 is CASSLAAHTQYF. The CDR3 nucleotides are TGTGCCAGCAGCTTAGCTGCCCATACGCAGTATTTT.

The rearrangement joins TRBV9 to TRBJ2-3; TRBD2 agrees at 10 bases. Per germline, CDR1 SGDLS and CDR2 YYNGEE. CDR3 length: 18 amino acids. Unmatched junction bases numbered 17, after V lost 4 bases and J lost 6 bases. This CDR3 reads CASSLSPRTSGLSDTQYF. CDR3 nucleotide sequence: TGTGCCAGCAGCTTATCACCAAGGACTAGCGGATTATCGGATACGCAGTATTTT.

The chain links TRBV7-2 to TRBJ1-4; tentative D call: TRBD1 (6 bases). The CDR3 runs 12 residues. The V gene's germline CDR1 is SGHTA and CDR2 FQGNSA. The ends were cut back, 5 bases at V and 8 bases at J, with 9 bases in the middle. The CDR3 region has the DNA TGTGCCAGCAGCCCCCAGGGGGAAAAACTGTTTTTT. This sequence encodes CASSPQGEKLFF.

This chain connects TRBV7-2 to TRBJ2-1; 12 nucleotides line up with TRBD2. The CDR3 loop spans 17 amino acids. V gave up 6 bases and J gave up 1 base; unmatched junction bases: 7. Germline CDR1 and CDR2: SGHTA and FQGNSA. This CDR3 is CASRTRTSGASYNEQFF. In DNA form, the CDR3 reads TGTGCCAGCAGGACCCGGACTAGCGGGGCGTCCTACAATGAGCAGTTCTTC.

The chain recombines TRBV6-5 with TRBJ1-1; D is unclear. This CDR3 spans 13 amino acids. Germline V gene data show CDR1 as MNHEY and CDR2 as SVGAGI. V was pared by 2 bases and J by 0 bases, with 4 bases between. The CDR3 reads CASSYLVNTEAFF. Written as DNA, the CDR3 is TGTGCCAGCAGTTACCTGGTGAACACTGAAGCTTTCTTT.

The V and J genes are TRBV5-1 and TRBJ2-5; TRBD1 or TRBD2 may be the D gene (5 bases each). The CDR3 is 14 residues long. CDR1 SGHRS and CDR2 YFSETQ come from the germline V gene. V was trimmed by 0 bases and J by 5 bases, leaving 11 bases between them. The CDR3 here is CASSLGLGDETQYF. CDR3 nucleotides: TGCGCCAGCAGCTTGGGGTTGGGGGATGAGACCCAGTACTTC.

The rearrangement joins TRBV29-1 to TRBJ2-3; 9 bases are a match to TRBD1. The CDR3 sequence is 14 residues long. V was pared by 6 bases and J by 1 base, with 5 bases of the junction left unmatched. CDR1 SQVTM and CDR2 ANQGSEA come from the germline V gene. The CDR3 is CSVRTGAGTDTQYF. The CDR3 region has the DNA TGCAGCGTACGGACAGGGGCGGGCACAGATACGCAGTATTTT.

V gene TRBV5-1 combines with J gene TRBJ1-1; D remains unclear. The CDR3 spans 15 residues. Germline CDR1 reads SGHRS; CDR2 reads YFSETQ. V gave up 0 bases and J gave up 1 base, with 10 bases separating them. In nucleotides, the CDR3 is TGCGCCAGCAGCTTGGGGCGGATCTCGAACACTGAAGCTTTCTTT. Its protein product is CASSLGRISNTEAFF.

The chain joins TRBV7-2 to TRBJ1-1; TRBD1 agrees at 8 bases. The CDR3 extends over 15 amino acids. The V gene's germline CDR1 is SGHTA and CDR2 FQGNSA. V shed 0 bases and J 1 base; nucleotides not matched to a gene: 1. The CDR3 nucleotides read TGTGCCAGCAGCTTAGCGGGGACAGGGAACACTGAAGCTTTCTTT. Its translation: CASSLAGTGNTEAFF.

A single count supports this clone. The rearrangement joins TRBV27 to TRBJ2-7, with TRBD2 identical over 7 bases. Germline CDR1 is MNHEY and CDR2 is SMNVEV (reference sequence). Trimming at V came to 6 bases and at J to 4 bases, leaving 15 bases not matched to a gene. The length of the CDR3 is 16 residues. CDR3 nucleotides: TGTGCCAGCAGCCGCAACCGGGGGGACGAGGATTACGAGCAGTACTTC. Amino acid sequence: CASSRNRGDEDYEQYF.

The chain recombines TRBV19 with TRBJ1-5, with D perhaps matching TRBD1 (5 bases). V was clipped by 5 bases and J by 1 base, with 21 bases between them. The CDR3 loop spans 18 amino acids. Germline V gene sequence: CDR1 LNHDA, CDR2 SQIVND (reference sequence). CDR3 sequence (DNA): TGTGCCAGTAGTCCCCGGGGCAGGACTTTAAGAAGCAATCAGCCCCAGCATTTT. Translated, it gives CASSPRGRTLRSNQPQHF. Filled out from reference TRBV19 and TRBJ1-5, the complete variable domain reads DGGITQSPKYLFRKEGQNVTLSCEQNLNHDAMYWYRQDPGQGLRLIYYSQIVNDFQKGDIAEGYSVSREKKESFPLTVTSAQKNPTAFYLCASSPRGRTLRSNQPQHFGDGTRLSIL.

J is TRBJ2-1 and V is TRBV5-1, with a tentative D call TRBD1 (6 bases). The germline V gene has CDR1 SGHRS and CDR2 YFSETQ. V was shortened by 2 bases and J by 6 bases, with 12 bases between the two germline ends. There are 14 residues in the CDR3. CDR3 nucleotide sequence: TGCGCCAGCAGCTTTGGGGGCACGGGCAATGAGCAGTTCTTC. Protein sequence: CASSFGGTGNEQFF.